The 14 T cell receptor beta chains presented below share a single source sample, sequenced in a study of blood T cell repertoires in COVID-19. Assay: immunoSEQ multiplex PCR; the TCRdb copy retains only in-frame clones and omits some. The table shows 100,000 to 150,000 clones, with approximately 81% occurring only once. The sequenced material came from peripheral blood. These receptors were taken from a man in his forties with active or convalescent COVID-19.

Only one count was recorded for this clone. This chain links TRBV6-6 with TRBJ1-5, with TRBD1 matching over 7 bases. Germline loops: CDR1 MNHNY, CDR2 SVGAGI (reference sequence). This CDR3 has 16 amino acids. V gave up 0 bases and J gave up 5 bases; unmatched junction bases: 7. CDR3 protein: CASSYSAGGTYQPQHF. The CDR3 DNA reads TGTGCCAGCAGTTACTCGGCAGGGGGAACCTATCAGCCCCAGCATTTT.

The chain is built from TRBV2 and TRBJ1-6; D is unresolved. Trimming took off 10 bases at V and 6 bases at J, with 7 bases between the two ends. This CDR3 has 11 residues. Germline CDR1 reads SNHLY; CDR2 reads FYNNEI. The CDR3 coding sequence is TGTGCCACCGCGGTTAATTCACCCCTCCACTTT. The encoded protein is CATAVNSPLHF.

The chain combines TRBV24-1 with TRBJ1-2, with 8 bases that match TRBD1. Unmatched junction bases numbered 11, after V lost 5 bases and J lost 4 bases. Germline V gives CDR1 KGHDR, CDR2 SFDVKD. The CDR3 contains 16 residues. The CDR3 loop reads CATSGPPGGAGYGYTF. CDR3 coding DNA: TGTGCCACCAGTGGTCCTCCAGGGGGCGCAGGCTATGGCTACACCTTC.

The chain employs TRBV15 and TRBJ1-2; D is perhaps TRBD1 (5 bases). Trimming stripped 0 bases from V and 8 bases from J, with 16 bases between. The length of the CDR3 is 15 residues. CDR1 and CDR2 from the germline V gene are LNHNV and YYDKDF (reference sequence). The CDR3 nucleotides read TGTGCCACCAGCAGAGATAAGGTGACAGTTGGGGGCTACACCTTC. Protein sequence: CATSRDKVTVGGYTF.

The chain is built from TRBV5-4 and TRBJ2-1, with a weak D call TRBD2 (7 bases). V lost 1 base and J lost 6, with 14 bases in between. CDR1 SGHNT and CDR2 YYREEE come from the germline V gene (reference sequence). The CDR3 length is 15 residues. CDR3 residues: CASSLRGAKINEQFF. DNA of the CDR3: TGTGCCAGCAGCTTGCGGGGGGCAAAAATCAATGAGCAGTTCTTC.

This clone was recorded a few times. This rearrangement joins TRBV4-2 to TRBJ2-7; D uncertain. The CDR3 spans 15 residues. Between the trimmed V and J ends, which lost 4 bases and 5 bases, there was a span of 18 bases. The germline gives CDR1 LGHNA, CDR2 YNFKEQ. The CDR3 region has the DNA TGTGCCAGCAGCCTAGTGGGTGCTTTGAGGAACGAGCAGTACTTC. Amino acids: CASSLVGALRNEQYF.

The rearrangement uses TRBV2 and TRBJ2-3; 12 bases match TRBD2. The CDR3 spans 18 residues. CDR1 and CDR2 from the germline V gene are SNHLY and FYNNEI. V lost 6 bases, J lost 0 bases, and 10 bases stayed unmatched. As DNA, the CDR3 is TGTGCCAGCAGCAGAACTAGCGGGGGGCGAGACAGCACAGATACGCAGTATTTT. Its protein is CASSRTSGGRDSTDTQYF.

The V gene is TRBV5-1, the J gene TRBJ2-6, with D hard to call. V was shortened by 4 bases and J by 0 bases, with 8 bases between the two germline ends. CDR3 length: 15 amino acids. Germline V gene lookup returns CDR1 SGHRS and CDR2 YFSETQ. The DNA for the CDR3 is TGCGCCAGCAGCCCTTCCCTCTCTGGGGCCAACGTCCTGACTTTC. Translated, it gives CASSPSLSGANVLTF.

This sequence joins TRBV20-1 and TRBJ2-5, with D unclear. V was pared by 5 bases and J by 5 bases, with 9 bases between. Germline-derived CDR1 and CDR2 are DFQATT and SNEGSKA (reference sequence). The CDR3 is 11 amino acids. CDR3 residues: CSARRVETQYF. As DNA, the CDR3 is TGCAGTGCTCGCCGGGTGGAGACCCAGTACTTC.

This clone was seen a handful of times. The rearrangement links TRBV11-2 to TRBJ2-7; TRBD1 agrees at 8 bases. From germline, CDR1 is SGHAT and CDR2 FQNNGV. The CDR3 is 14 residues long. V lost 5 bases and J lost 6; bases outside the gene matches: 9. CDR3 sequence reads: CASSQTGQGGEQYF. The DNA of the CDR3 is TGTGCCAGCAGCCAAACTGGACAGGGCGGCGAGCAGTACTTC.

This clone has only a few counts. The genes are TRBV18 and TRBJ1-1; TRBD1 might be the D (5 bases). Germline V lookup: CDR1 KGHSH, CDR2 LQKENI. V lost 3 bases to trimming and J lost 6 bases, with 14 bases between them. This CDR3 is built from 14 residues. As DNA, the CDR3 is TGTGCCAGCTCACCGAGGCAGGGATTATCTGAAGCTTTCTTT. This encodes CASSPRQGLSEAFF.

The DNA of the CDR3 is TGTGCCAGCAGCTTAAATGCAAGTCCGGGTTCCGATGAGCAGTTCTTC. Its protein is CASSLNASPGSDEQFF. V and J are TRBV7-3 and TRBJ2-1; D uncertain. The CDR3 is 16 amino acids. CDR1 is SGHTA and CDR2 is FQGTGA in the germline V gene. Trimming took 1 base from V and 8 from J, leaving 18 bases between them.

The chain joins TRBV28 to TRBJ1-1, with 7 nucleotides matching TRBD1. The germline CDR1 and CDR2 sequences are MDHEN and SYDVKM. There are 15 residues in the CDR3. The trim removed 9 bases at V and 0 bases at J, leaving 10 bases unmatched. This chain's CDR3 is CASQGDRLMNTEAFF. The CDR3 coding sequence is TGTGCCAGTCAAGGGGACAGACTTATGAACACTGAAGCTTTCTTT.

This chain joins TRBV6-5 and TRBJ1-5; 7 bases are a match to TRBD1. The CDR3 is 16 residues long. V trimming: 4 bases; J trimming: 6 bases; junction bases outside the gene matches: 12. Germline loops: CDR1 MNHEY, CDR2 SVGAGI. The CDR3 DNA reads TGTGCCAGCAGTTTTTTCCCCCCGACAGGGACTCAGCCCCAGCATTTT. Translated, it gives CASSFFPPTGTQPQHF.